Below, 23 T cell receptor beta chains from the same sample are listed, as sequenced in a study of CD8 T cell repertoires and HIV-1 epitope variants. The data were produced by immunoSEQ multiplex PCR, yet TCRdb's version contains in-frame clones alone and is incomplete. The repertoire holds fewer than 6,000 clones, around 60% seen once, with roughly 42% in the top ten. These receptors' antigens are unknown. The sample comprised cultured CD8+ T cells derived from PBMCs. The receptors here all came from a male donor with HIV.

The chain is built from TRBV29-1 and TRBJ2-1, with 10 bases fitting TRBD1. Germline V gene sequence: CDR1 SQVTM, CDR2 ANQGSEA. This CDR3 spans 14 amino acids. V dropped 6 bases and J dropped 7; count of bases not matched to a gene: 9. CDR3 sequence (DNA): TGCAGCGTCATGGGAGGGACAGGGGAGAATGAGCAGTTCTTC. As protein: CSVMGGTGENEQFF.

The chain joins TRBV19 to TRBJ1-5, with D uncertain. The CDR3 totals 13 residues. Germline V gene sequence: CDR1 LNHDA, CDR2 SQIVND (reference sequence). V was trimmed by 3 bases and J by 9 bases, leaving 12 bases between them. CDR3 amino acids: CASSIPPVGPQHF. The CDR3 DNA sequence: TGTGCCAGTAGTATTCCCCCCGTGGGGCCCCAGCATTTT.

The V gene is TRBV28, the J gene TRBJ1-2; D unclear. The CDR3 sequence is 15 residues long. Per germline, CDR1 MDHEN and CDR2 SYDVKM. V was pared by 4 bases and J by 4 bases, with 16 bases between. CDR3 region: CASSSPISGRYGYTF. The CDR3 region has the DNA TGTGCCAGCAGTTCCCCGATTTCGGGTCGCTATGGCTACACCTTC.

This chain links TRBV7-8 with TRBJ2-7; tentative D call: TRBD1 (6 bases). The V end was cut by 6 bases, the J end by 3 bases, with 12 bases between. The CDR3 consists of 13 residues. The germline CDR1 and CDR2 sequences are SGHVS and FQNEAQ. In nucleotides, the CDR3 is TGTGCCAGCAGTTACGGACAGAGCTACGAGCAGTACTTC. This sequence encodes CASSYGQSYEQYF.

In its sample, this clone was seen a few times. The chain employs TRBV19 and TRBJ2-7; D unclear. Trimming took off 4 bases at V and 4 bases at J, with 11 bases between the two ends. The CDR3 is 13 amino acids. CDR1 is LNHDA, CDR2 SQIVND, per germline (reference sequence). The CDR3 DNA sequence: TGTGCCAGTAGTACGGGTCTTAAGTACGAGCAGTACTTC. It encodes CASSTGLKYEQYF.

The rearrangement joins TRBV7-6 to TRBJ2-2; D possibly corresponds to TRBD2 (5 bases). The CDR3 spans 14 residues. CDR1 and CDR2 from the germline V gene are SGHVS and FNYEAQ. V shed 3 bases and J shed 4 bases, with 9 bases lying between them. The CDR3 reads CASSLRRGTGELFF. The DNA of the CDR3 is TGTGCCAGCAGCTTGAGACGGGGCACCGGGGAGCTGTTTTTT. The full variable domain, with the rest looked up from reference TRBV7-6 and TRBJ2-2, is GAGVSQSPRYKVTKRGQDVALRCDPISGHVSLYWYRQALGQGPEFLTYFNYEAQQDKSGLPNDRFSAERPEGSISTLTIQRTEQRDSAMYRCASSLRRGTGELFFGEGSRLTVL.

J is TRBJ2-1 and V is TRBV2; D is perhaps TRBD2 (7 bases). The CDR3 is made up of 17 amino acids. Between the trimmed V and J ends, which lost 5 bases and 6 bases, there was a span of 23 bases. CDR1 and CDR2 (germline): SNHLY, FYNNEI. In nucleotides, the CDR3 is TGTGCCAGCAGTCCGCTTAGCGGAGGGGGGGCGTTCAATGAGCAGTTCTTC. Its translation: CASSPLSGGGAFNEQFF.

The sample holds a few counts of this clone. This chain uses TRBV5-4 with TRBJ1-2; no reliable D call. The CDR3 contains 16 residues. In germline, CDR1 is SGHNT, CDR2 YYREEE (reference sequence). Trimming left V 4 bases short and J 3 bases short, with 19 bases between. The CDR3 nucleotides read TGTGCCAGCAGCCCTTGGCCGGTAGAATTGGACTATGGCTACACCTTC. As protein: CASSPWPVELDYGYTF.

The chain recombines TRBV19 with TRBJ2-1, with 7 nucleotides matching TRBD2. With V trimmed by 3 bases and J by 0 bases, 2 bases remained unmatched. The CDR3 sequence is 15 residues long. The germline V gene encodes CDR1 LNHDA and CDR2 SQIVND (reference sequence). The CDR3 here is CASSITGGSYNEQFF. The CDR3 nucleotides are TGTGCCAGTAGTATTACGGGAGGCTCCTACAATGAGCAGTTCTTC.

This clone has more than one count but fewer than ten. This chain connects TRBV10-2 to TRBJ1-2; tentatively, D is TRBD1 (5 bases). V lost 2 bases and J 6 bases, leaving 13 bases between the germline ends. The CDR3 length is 14 residues. In germline, CDR1 is WSHSY, CDR2 SAAADI. Written as DNA, the CDR3 is TGCGCCAGCAGTGAGGTAGGGGAGTACGATGGCTACACCTTC. This codes for CASSEVGEYDGYTF.

This clone has only a few counts. The V gene is TRBV6-5, the J gene TRBJ2-7; D is uncertain. CDR3 length: 11 residues. Deletions cut 8 bases from V and 3 bases from J, with 8 bases between. Germline CDR1 and CDR2: MNHEY and SVGAGI. Here the CDR3 DNA reads TGTGCCAGCGGGCTCCGCTACGAGCAGTACTTC. Its protein is CASGLRYEQYF.

The chain employs TRBV6-6 and TRBJ2-2, with a weak D call TRBD1 (6 bases). CDR3 length: 13 residues. Germline-derived CDR1 and CDR2 are MNHNY and SVGAGI (reference sequence). Trimming removed 6 bases from V and 4 bases from J, with 9 bases in between. This CDR3 is CASSSDSTGELFF. Written as DNA, the CDR3 is TGTGCCAGCAGCTCGGACAGCACCGGGGAGCTGTTTTTT.

The chain recombines TRBV29-1 with TRBJ2-1; 10 nucleotides agree with TRBD2. V dropped 0 bases and J dropped 7; count of bases not matched to a gene: 15. CDR1 is SQVTM, CDR2 ANQGSEA, per germline. The CDR3 has 18 amino acids. CDR3: CSVEEAPPLAGGPNEQFF. CDR3 DNA: TGCAGCGTTGAAGAGGCCCCACCTTTAGCGGGAGGCCCGAATGAGCAGTTCTTC.

This chain uses TRBV18 with TRBJ2-5, with a weak D call TRBD2 (6 bases). The CDR3 consists of 15 residues. The ends were cut back, 6 bases at V and 2 bases at J, with 16 bases in the middle. The germline gives CDR1 KGHSH, CDR2 LQKENI. Here the CDR3 DNA reads TGTGCCAGCTCTCCGGAGGGTTGGGGACAAGAGACCCAGTACTTC. This sequence encodes CASSPEGWGQETQYF.

The chain employs TRBV27 and TRBJ1-1, with 8 bases that match TRBD1. The trim removed 2 bases at V and 1 base at J, leaving 3 bases unmatched. CDR1 and CDR2 from the germline V gene are MNHEY and SMNVEV (reference sequence). The CDR3 extends over 15 amino acids. The CDR3 here is CASSLGGQGNTEAFF. The CDR3 DNA sequence: TGTGCCAGCAGTTTAGGAGGACAGGGGAACACTGAAGCTTTCTTT.

The chain has TRBV7-9 and TRBJ1-4; D uncertain. The ends were cut back, 2 bases at V and 12 bases at J, with 13 bases in the middle. The CDR3 consists of 13 residues. Per the germline V gene, CDR1 is SEHNR and CDR2 is FQNEAQ (reference sequence). CDR3: CASSLPYEAELFF. CDR3 sequence (DNA): TGTGCCAGCAGCTTACCCTATGAGGCAGAACTGTTTTTT.

The chain uses TRBV29-1 and TRBJ1-1; 9 bases match TRBD1. Trimming removed 4 bases from V and 8 bases from J; junction bases left unmatched: 2. The CDR3 has 11 amino acids. Germline CDR1 and CDR2: SQVTM and ANQGSEA. The CDR3 DNA reads as TGCAGCGTTGTACAGGGGGCCGAAGCTTTCTTT. Protein: CSVVQGAEAFF.

The chain has TRBV19 and TRBJ2-7, with unresolved D. CDR1 and CDR2 from the germline V gene are LNHDA and SQIVND (reference sequence). This CDR3 contains 13 residues. Trimming took off 2 bases at V and 0 bases at J, with 5 bases between the two ends. CDR3 in amino acids: CASSISISYEQYF. The CDR3 region has the DNA TGTGCCAGTAGTATAAGCATCTCCTACGAGCAGTACTTC.

The chain recombines TRBV28 with TRBJ1-5; D not certain. The V and J ends lost 2 bases and 11 bases respectively, with 13 bases between them. Germline V gene sequence: CDR1 MDHEN, CDR2 SYDVKM. The CDR3 has 13 amino acids. In DNA form, the CDR3 reads TGTGCCAGCAGTTTAGTGGATCTTAGGGCCCAGCATTTT. Translated: CASSLVDLRAQHF.

This clone turned up a few times. The rearrangement uses TRBV19 and TRBJ1-5; D uncertain. The V gene lost 4 bases and the J gene lost 3 bases, with 7 bases spanning the gap. Per germline, CDR1 LNHDA and CDR2 SQIVND (reference sequence). The CDR3 length is 13 residues. CDR3 coding DNA: TGTGCCAGTAGTACAGCAGACAATCAGCCCCAGCATTTT. This gives the protein CASSTADNQPQHF.

This sequence joins TRBV4-1 and TRBJ2-5, with 10 bases lining up with TRBD2. The DNA end lines up better with TRBJ2-7; the J call may be wrong. This CDR3 comprises 13 residues. Looked up from germline, CDR1 is MGHRA and CDR2 is YSYEKL. The CDR3 DNA sequence: TGCGCCAGCAGCCAGGGACTAGCGCGCGAGCAGTACTTC. Its protein product is CASSQGLAREQYF.

The table lists this clone with a count of one. V and J are TRBV2 and TRBJ1-2; TRBD1 aligns across 12 bases. The length of the CDR3 is 17 residues. V lost 6 bases, J lost 5 bases, and 13 bases stayed unmatched. Germline CDR1 is SNHLY and CDR2 is FYNNEI. The CDR3 reads CASRSGTGGLREYGYTF. The CDR3 DNA reads as TGTGCCAGCAGGTCCGGGACAGGGGGCCTAAGGGAATATGGCTACACCTTC.

This clone was counted once. This rearrangement joins TRBV5-5 to TRBJ2-3, with 8 nucleotides matching TRBD1. This CDR3 has 19 residues. After removal of 5 bases from V and 0 bases from J, the junction contained 17 bases not matched to a gene. Germline CDR1 and CDR2: SGHKS and YYEKEE (reference sequence). The CDR3: CASSLLPGQGAESTDTQYF. In nucleotides, the CDR3 is TGTGCCAGCAGTCTTCTTCCCGGTCAGGGGGCGGAAAGCACAGATACGCAGTATTTT. Full variable domain (missing parts from reference TRBV5-5 and TRBJ2-3): DAGVTQSPTHLIKTRGQQVTLRCSPISGHKSVSWYQQVLGQGPQFIFQYYEKEERGRGNFPDRFSARQFPNYSSELNVNALLLGDSALYLCASSLLPGQGAESTDTQYFGPGTRLTVL.